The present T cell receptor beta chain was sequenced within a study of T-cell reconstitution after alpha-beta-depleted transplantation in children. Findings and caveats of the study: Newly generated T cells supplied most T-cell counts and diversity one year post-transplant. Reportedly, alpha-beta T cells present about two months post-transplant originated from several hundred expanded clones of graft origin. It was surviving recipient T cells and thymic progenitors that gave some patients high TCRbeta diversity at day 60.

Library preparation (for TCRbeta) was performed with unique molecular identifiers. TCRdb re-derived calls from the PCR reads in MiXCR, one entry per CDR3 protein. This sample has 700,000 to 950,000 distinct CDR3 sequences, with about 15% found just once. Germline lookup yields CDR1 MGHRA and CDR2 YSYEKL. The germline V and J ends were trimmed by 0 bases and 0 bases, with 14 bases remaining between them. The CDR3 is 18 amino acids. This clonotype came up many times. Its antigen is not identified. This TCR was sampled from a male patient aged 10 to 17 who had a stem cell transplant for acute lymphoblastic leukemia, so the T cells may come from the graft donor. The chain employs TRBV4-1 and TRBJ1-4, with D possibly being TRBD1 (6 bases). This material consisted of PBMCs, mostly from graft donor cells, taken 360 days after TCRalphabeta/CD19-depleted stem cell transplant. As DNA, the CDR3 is TGCGCCAGCAGCCAAGATCACAGGGAAGGGCCAACTAATGAAAAACTGTTTTTT. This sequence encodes CASSQDHREGPTNEKLFF.